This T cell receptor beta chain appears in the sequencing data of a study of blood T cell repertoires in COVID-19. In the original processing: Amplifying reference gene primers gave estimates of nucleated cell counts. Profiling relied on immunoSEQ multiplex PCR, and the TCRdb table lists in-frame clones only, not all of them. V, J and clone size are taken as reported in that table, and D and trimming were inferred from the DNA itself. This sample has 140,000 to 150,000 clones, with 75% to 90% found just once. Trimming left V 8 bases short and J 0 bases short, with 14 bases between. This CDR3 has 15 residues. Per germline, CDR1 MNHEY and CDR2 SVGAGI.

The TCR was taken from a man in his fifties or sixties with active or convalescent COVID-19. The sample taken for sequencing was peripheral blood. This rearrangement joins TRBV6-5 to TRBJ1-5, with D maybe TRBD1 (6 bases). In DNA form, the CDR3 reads TGTGCCAGCCGGGGGGCAGGTTATAGCAATCAGCCCCAGCATTTT. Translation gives CASRGAGYSNQPQHF.